A single sample is the source of the 18 T cell receptor beta chains below, sequenced in a study of TIL therapy for anti-PD-1-resistant metastatic lung cancer. The immunoSEQ assay was v3. Produced via immunoSEQ multiplex PCR; TCRdb's table is partial and in-frame only. Of approximately 57,000 clones listed, over 75% are singletons. As to time point: pre-treatment sample, taken before nivolumab and TIL therapy. Sequences were derived from blood, sampled at baseline. The receptors here all came from a person between 30 and 80 years old with non-small cell lung cancer.

V usage is TRBV6-2 or TRBV6-3 and J usage is TRBJ1-1, with D uncertain. V was shortened by 5 bases and J by 0 bases, with 13 bases between the two germline ends. The germline V gene has CDR1 MNHEY and CDR2 SVGEGT. The CDR3 runs to 15 residues. CDR3 region: CASSDLHGMNTEAFF. CDR3 in DNA: TGTGCCAGCAGTGACCTGCATGGTATGAACACTGAAGCTTTCTTT.

The chain uses TRBV6-2 or TRBV6-3 and TRBJ2-5, with TRBD2 matching 10 bases. V gave up 6 bases and J gave up 4 bases; unmatched junction bases: 11. Germline V CDR1 and CDR2: MNHEY, SVGEGT. This CDR3 is built from 16 residues. This CDR3 is CASSPRGAGGRETQYF. CDR3 nucleotide sequence: TGTGCCAGCAGCCCCCGGGGAGCGGGGGGGCGAGAGACCCAGTACTTC.

The V call is TRBV7-2, the J call TRBJ2-7; TRBD2 might be the D (5 bases). CDR1 is SGHTA, CDR2 FQGNSA, per germline. V lost 3 bases and J 4 bases, leaving 13 bases between the germline ends. This CDR3 comprises 14 residues. CDR3 loop: CASSFYGVIYEQYF. DNA of the CDR3: TGTGCCAGCAGCTTTTACGGGGTTATTTACGAGCAGTACTTC.

The chain recombines TRBV29-1 with TRBJ2-2, with D maybe TRBD2 (6 bases). The germline V and J ends were trimmed by 7 bases and 3 bases, with 15 bases remaining between them. Germline CDR1 and CDR2: SQVTM and ANQGSEA. The CDR3 length is 14 residues. This CDR3 is CSASSGIDTGELFF. CDR3 DNA sequence: TGCAGCGCGAGTAGCGGTATCGACACCGGGGAGCTGTTTTTT.

The chain combines TRBV7-6 with TRBJ2-7; maybe TRBD2 (6 bases). This CDR3 region has 14 residues. Per the germline V gene, CDR1 is SGHVS and CDR2 is FNYEAQ. V was shortened by 1 base and J by 6 bases, with 13 bases between the two germline ends. CDR3 in amino acids: CASSLEAGRGEQYF. The CDR3 DNA is TGTGCCAGCAGCTTAGAGGCAGGGCGGGGCGAGCAGTACTTC.

The chain combines TRBV28 with TRBJ1-1, with D possibly TRBD1 on 6 matching bases. Trimming took 4 bases from V and 6 from J, leaving 12 bases between them. CDR1 is MDHEN and CDR2 is SYDVKM in the germline V gene. There are 13 residues in the CDR3. CDR3 protein: CASSSTGISEAFF. The CDR3 DNA follows: TGTGCCAGCAGTTCAACAGGGATTTCTGAAGCTTTCTTT.

The V gene is TRBV30, the J gene TRBJ2-2; unclear D gene. CDR3 length equals 11 residues. V gave up 1 base and J gave up 12 bases, with 9 bases separating them. The germline gives CDR1 GTSNPN, CDR2 SVGIG (reference sequence). The CDR3 is CAWSETGQLFF. The CDR3 DNA is TGTGCCTGGAGTGAAACCGGCCAGCTGTTTTTT.

CDR3 sequence: CASSITRGGTEAFF. The CDR3 region has the DNA TGTGCCAGTAGTATCACCAGGGGTGGGACTGAAGCTTTCTTT. The rearrangement joins TRBV19 to TRBJ1-1, with TRBD1 as a possible D gene (6 bases). Trimming shortened V by 3 bases and J by 5 bases, and 13 bases separated the two germline ends. This CDR3 is built from 14 residues. The germline CDR1 and CDR2 sequences are LNHDA and SQIVND (reference sequence).

This clone has only a few counts. The V and J genes are TRBV7-9 and TRBJ1-1; D ambiguous. The V gene lost 5 bases and the J gene lost 1 base, with 11 bases spanning the gap. Germline-derived CDR1 and CDR2 are SEHNR and FQNEAQ (reference sequence). CDR3 length: 14 amino acids. CDR3 sequence (DNA): TGTGCCAGCAGCCGTGGGTGGGGGAACACTGAAGCTTTCTTT. This sequence encodes CASSRGWGNTEAFF.

The chain has TRBV28 and TRBJ1-2; a weak D match, TRBD1 (5 bases). With 7 bases removed from V and 2 bases from J, the gap between germline ends came to 17 bases. The CDR3 is 15 residues long. The germline V gene has CDR1 MDHEN and CDR2 SYDVKM. The CDR3 sequence: CASTTFGRENYGYTF. The CDR3 DNA reads TGTGCCAGCACGACTTTTGGCAGGGAGAACTATGGCTACACCTTC.

This chain connects TRBV7-6 to TRBJ2-2; TRBD2 aligns across 8 bases. Germline V gives CDR1 SGHVS, CDR2 FNYEAQ. The J segment lost 0 bases and the V segment lost 5 bases, leaving 5 bases of the junction unmatched. The CDR3 covers 16 residues. In nucleotides, the CDR3 is TGTGCCAGCAGCCCAGGACTAGCCGCGAACACCGGGGAGCTGTTTTTT. This sequence encodes CASSPGLAANTGELFF.

CDR3 bases: TGTGCCAGCAGTTTACTAACCCCGGGACAGGGAGCCTACGAGCAGTACTTC. Translated, it gives CASSLLTPGQGAYEQYF. The chain uses TRBV28 and TRBJ2-7; TRBD1 matches at 9 bases. The CDR3 consists of 17 residues. J was trimmed by 2 bases and V by 2 bases; bases with no gene match: 10. In germline, CDR1 is MDHEN, CDR2 SYDVKM.

The V and J genes are TRBV6-2 or TRBV6-3 and TRBJ2-5; D might be TRBD1 or TRBD2, each matching 5 bases. Germline V gene data show CDR1 as MNHEY and CDR2 as SVGEGT. The V gene lost 6 bases and the J gene lost 10 bases, with 39 bases spanning the gap. The CDR3 length is 20 residues. DNA of the CDR3: TGTGCCAGCAGCTCCGGGGTCACGACAAGGGCGCGAGGGACCACTCACGGCCAGTACTTC. Residues: CASSSGVTTRARGTTHGQYF.

The V and J genes are TRBV7-3 and TRBJ2-2; tentative D call: TRBD2 (6 bases). CDR3 length equals 15 residues. Trimming removed 4 bases from V and 7 bases from J, with 16 bases in between. The germline CDR1 and CDR2 sequences are SGHTA and FQGTGA. The DNA for the CDR3 is TGTGCCAGCAGCTCCGGGGGTAGTCTTAGCGGGGAGCTGTTTTTT. Encoded protein: CASSSGGSLSGELFF.

The genes are TRBV9 and TRBJ2-1; 9 positions match TRBD2. Trimming took 7 bases from V and 4 from J; bases not matched to a gene: 9. The CDR3 has 15 amino acids. The V gene's germline CDR1 is SGDLS and CDR2 YYNGEE. CDR3 sequence reads: CASGSGTSIYNEQFF. The DNA for the CDR3 is TGTGCCAGCGGGTCCGGGACTAGCATTTACAATGAGCAGTTCTTC. The whole variable domain, filled in from reference TRBV9 and TRBJ2-1, reads DSGVTQTPKHLITATGQRVTLRCSPRSGDLSVYWYQQSLDQGLQFLIQYYNGEERAKGNILERFSAQQFPDLHSELNLSSLELGDSALYFCASGSGTSIYNEQFFGPGTRLTVL.

The rearrangement uses TRBV27 and TRBJ1-5; 7 nucleotides line up with TRBD1. The trim removed 7 bases at V and 6 bases at J, leaving 15 bases unmatched. The CDR3 covers 16 residues. Per germline, CDR1 MNHEY and CDR2 SMNVEV (reference sequence). For the CDR3, the DNA is TGTGCCAGCACACCTGGGGGGCAGGGGGTGAGTCAGCCCCAGCATTTT. It is translated as CASTPGGQGVSQPQHF.

This CDR3 is CASSLLAGGTDTQYF. CDR3 in DNA: TGTGCCAGCAGCTTGCTAGCGGGTGGGACAGATACGCAGTATTTT. This chain connects TRBV11-2 to TRBJ2-3, with TRBD2 matching 8 bases. Germline-derived CDR1 and CDR2 are SGHAT and FQNNGV. CDR3 length: 15 amino acids. V was clipped by 3 bases and J by 3 bases; unmatched bases: 5.

This clone was detected only once. The CDR3 nucleotides are TGTGCCAGCACTTCGGGAGTCTACGAGCAGTACTTC. Amino acids: CASTSGVYEQYF. The J gene is TRBJ2-7, the V gene TRBV28, with D possibly matching TRBD2 (6 bases). This CDR3 contains 12 residues. The germline V gene has CDR1 MDHEN and CDR2 SYDVKM. V lost 7 bases, J lost 3 bases, and 10 bases lay in between. Drawing the rest from reference TRBV28 and TRBJ2-7, the complete variable domain is DVKVTQSSRYLVKRTGEKVFLECVQDMDHENMFWYRQDPGLGLRLIYFSYDVKMKEKGDIPEGYSVSREKKERFSLILESASTNQTSMYLCASTSGVYEQYFGPGTRLTVT.